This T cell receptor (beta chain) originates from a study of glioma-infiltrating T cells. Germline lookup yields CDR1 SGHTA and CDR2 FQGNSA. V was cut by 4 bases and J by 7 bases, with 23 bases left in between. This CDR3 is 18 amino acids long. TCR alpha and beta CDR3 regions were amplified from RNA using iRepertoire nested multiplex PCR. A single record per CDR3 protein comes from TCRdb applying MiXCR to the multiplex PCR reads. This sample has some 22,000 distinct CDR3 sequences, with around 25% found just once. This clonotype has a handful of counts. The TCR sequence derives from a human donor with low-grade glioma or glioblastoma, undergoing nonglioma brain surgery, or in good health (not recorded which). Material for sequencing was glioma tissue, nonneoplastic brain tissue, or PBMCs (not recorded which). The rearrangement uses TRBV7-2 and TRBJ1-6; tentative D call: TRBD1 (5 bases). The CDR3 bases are TGTGCCAGCAGCTCACCGGGCTTAGCTGGGGGTACGAATTCACCCCTCCACTTT. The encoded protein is CASSSPGLAGGTNSPLHF.